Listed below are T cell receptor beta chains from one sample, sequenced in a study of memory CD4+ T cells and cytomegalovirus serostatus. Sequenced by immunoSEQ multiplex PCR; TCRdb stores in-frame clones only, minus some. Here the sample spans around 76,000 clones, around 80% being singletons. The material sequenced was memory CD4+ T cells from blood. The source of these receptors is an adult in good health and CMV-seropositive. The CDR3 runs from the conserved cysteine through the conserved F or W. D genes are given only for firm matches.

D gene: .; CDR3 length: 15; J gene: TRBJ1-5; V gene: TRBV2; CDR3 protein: CASSEGPYSNQPQHF
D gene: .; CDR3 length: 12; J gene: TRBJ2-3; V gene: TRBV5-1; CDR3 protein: CASSLVTDTQYF
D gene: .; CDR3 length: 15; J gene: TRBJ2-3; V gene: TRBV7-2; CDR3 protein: CASSFRSLATDTQYF
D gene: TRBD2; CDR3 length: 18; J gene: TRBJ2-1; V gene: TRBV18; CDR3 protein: CASSRIGLAGVVYNEQFF
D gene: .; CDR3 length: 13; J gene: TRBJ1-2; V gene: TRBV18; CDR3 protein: CASSPGAAYGYTF
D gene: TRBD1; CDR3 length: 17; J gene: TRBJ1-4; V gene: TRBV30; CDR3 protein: CAWSSDRVTAFGEKLFF
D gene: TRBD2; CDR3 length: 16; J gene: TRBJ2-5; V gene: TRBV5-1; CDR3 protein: CASSLRVAGEAETQYF
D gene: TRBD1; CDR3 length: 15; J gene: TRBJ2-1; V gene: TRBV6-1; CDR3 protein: CASSEIRTGTDEQFF
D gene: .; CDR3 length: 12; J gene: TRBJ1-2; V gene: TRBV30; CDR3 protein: CAWSVGNRGYTF
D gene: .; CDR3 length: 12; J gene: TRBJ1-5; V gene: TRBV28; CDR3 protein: CASTTMGEPQHF
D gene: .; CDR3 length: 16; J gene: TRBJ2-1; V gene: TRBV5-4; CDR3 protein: CASSTQTGTLYNEQFF
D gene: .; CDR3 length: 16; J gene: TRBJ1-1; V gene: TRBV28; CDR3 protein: CASSLLKTPRTGEAFF
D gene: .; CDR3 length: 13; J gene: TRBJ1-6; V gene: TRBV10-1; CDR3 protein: CASRATANSPLHF
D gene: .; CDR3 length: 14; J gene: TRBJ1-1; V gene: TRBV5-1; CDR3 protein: CASSNTGTNTEAFF
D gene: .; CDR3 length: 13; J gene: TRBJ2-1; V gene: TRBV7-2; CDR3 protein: CASRPDSIYEQFF
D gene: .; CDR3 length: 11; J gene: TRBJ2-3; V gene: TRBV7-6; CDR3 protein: CASSYGGAQYF
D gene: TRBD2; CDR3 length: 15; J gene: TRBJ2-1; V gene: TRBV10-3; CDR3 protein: CAITPSGSTYNEQFF
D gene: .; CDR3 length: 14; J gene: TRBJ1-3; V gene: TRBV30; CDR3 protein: CAWSSGTGGNTIYF
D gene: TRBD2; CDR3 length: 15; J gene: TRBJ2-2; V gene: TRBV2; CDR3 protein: CASSEDGRASGELFF
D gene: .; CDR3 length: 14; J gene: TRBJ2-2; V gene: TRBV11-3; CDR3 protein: CASSSVSNTGELFF
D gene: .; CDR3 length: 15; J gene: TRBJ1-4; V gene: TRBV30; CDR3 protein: CAWSLGGKINEKLFF
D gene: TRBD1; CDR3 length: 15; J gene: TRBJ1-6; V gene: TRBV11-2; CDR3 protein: CASSFRQGGNSPLHF
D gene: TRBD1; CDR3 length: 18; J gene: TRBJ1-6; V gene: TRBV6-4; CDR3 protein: CASSEFPDSQGINSPLHF
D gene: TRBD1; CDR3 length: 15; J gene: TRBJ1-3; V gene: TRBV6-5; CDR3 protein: CASSRTGTGRNTIYF
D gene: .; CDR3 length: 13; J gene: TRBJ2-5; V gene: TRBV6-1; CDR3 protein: CASRHRGQETQYF
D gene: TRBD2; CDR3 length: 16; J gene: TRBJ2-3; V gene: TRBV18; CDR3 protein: CASSRGSQRVTDTQYF
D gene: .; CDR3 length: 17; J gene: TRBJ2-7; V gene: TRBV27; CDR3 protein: CASSPTTAGGEVYEQYF
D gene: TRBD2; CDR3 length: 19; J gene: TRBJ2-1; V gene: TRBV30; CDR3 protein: CAWSDPRTSGWSSYNEQFF
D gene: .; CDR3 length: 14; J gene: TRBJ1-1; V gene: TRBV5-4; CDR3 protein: CASSSRTANTEAFF
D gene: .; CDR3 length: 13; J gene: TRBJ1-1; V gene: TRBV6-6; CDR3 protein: CASPPALNTEAFF
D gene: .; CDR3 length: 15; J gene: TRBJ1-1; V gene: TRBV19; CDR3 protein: CASSMIRRIGGFAFF
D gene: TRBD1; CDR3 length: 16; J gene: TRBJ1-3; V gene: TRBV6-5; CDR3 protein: CASSSQGGPSGNTIYF
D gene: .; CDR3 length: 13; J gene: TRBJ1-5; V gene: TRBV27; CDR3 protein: CASRGQFNQPQHF
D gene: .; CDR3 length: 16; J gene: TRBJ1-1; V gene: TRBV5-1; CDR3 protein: CASSLTLQGSNTEAFF
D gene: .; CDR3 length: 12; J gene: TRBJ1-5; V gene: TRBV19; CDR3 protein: CASSQAIGPQHF
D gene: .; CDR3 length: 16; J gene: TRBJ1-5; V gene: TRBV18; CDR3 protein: CASSPGGGAGSQPQHF
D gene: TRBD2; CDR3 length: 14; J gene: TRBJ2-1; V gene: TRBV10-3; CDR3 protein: CAISGSGYNNEQFF
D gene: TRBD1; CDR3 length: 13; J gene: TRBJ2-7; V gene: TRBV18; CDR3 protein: CASSTRDSYEQYF
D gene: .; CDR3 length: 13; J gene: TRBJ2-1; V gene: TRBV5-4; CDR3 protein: CASSGGTANEQFF
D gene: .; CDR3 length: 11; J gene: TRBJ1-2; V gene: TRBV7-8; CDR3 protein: CASSLKGGYTF
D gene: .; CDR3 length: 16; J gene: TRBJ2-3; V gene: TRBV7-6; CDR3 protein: CASSFSTQVHTDTQYF
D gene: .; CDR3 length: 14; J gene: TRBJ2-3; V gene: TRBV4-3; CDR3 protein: CASRPGNPTDTQYF
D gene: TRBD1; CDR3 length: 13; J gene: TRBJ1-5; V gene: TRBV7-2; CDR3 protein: CASSRTGDQPQHF
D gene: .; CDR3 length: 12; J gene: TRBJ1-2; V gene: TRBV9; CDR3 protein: CASATQRSGYTF
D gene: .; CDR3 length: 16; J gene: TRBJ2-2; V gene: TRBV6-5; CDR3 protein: CASSFRSADPPGELFF
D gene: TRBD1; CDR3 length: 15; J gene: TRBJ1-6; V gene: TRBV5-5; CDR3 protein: CASSLGDRGSSPLHF
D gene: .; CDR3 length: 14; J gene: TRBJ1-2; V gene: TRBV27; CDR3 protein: CASSLRFGGYGYTF
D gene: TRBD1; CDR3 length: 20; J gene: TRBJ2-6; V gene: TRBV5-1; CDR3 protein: CASSRTNTGTGMLGANVLTF
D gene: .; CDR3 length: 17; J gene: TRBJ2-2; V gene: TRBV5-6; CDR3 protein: CASSLFLGTHDTGELFF